The 20 T cell receptor beta chains listed next were all sequenced from one sample in a study of blood T cells in healthy people across ages. A second roughly 6 to 12 cycle PCR used barcoded and J-beta primers. TCRdb re-derived calls from the 5' RACE reads in MiXCR, one entry per CDR3 protein. The data contain 270,000 or so distinct CDR3 sequences, 27% of them singletons. The material sequenced was blood. All receptors derive from a woman in her 70s in good health.

This rearrangement joins TRBV6-4 to TRBJ2-5; D remains unclear. The DNA matches TRBJ2-7 better at its end, which makes the J call doubtful. Germline CDR1 reads MRHNA; CDR2 reads SNTAGT. This CDR3 contains 17 residues. The CDR3 bases are TGTGCCAGCAGTGACTGTGATCCCTCCTACTACTACTACGAGCAGTACTTC. This encodes CASSDCDPSYYYYEQYF.

The chain employs TRBV9 and TRBJ2-3; D remains unclear. V lost 1 base and J lost 4, with 4 bases in between. The CDR3 length is 12 residues. Per the germline V gene, CDR1 is SGDLS and CDR2 is YYNGEE. The CDR3 coding sequence is TGTGCCAGCAGCGTAACAGCAGATACGCAGTATTTT. This gives the protein CASSVTADTQYF.

This chain connects TRBV20-1 to TRBJ1-1, with a weak D call TRBD1 (5 bases). CDR3 length: 15 residues. Germline lookup yields CDR1 DFQATT and CDR2 SNEGSKA (reference sequence). V was clipped by 5 bases and J by 1 base, with 17 bases between them. CDR3 sequence: CSAPKTRGTNTEAFF. CDR3 in DNA: TGCAGTGCTCCCAAGACGCGGGGGACGAACACTGAAGCTTTCTTT.

The sample holds many counts of this clonotype. The chain is built from TRBV9 and TRBJ2-1, with a possible D match to TRBD1 (6 bases). Per the germline V gene, CDR1 is SGDLS and CDR2 is YYNGEE. Trimming pared 3 bases from V and 2 bases from J, leaving 21 bases between. The CDR3 sequence is 18 residues long. This chain's CDR3 is CASSASTGQGMTYNEQFF. CDR3 in DNA: TGTGCCAGCAGCGCATCTACAGGGCAGGGGATGACCTACAATGAGCAGTTCTTC.

This clonotype has at least ten counts. The CDR3 is CASAYTAQGEKLFF. The CDR3 region has the DNA TGTGCCAGCGCTTACACTGCTCAGGGGGAAAAACTGTTTTTT. The chain combines TRBV25-1 with TRBJ1-4; weak D call: TRBD1 (6 bases). Germline CDR1 is MGHDK and CDR2 is SYGVNS. Trimming pared 8 bases from V and 8 bases from J, leaving 18 bases between. The CDR3 sequence is 14 residues long.

The rearrangement joins TRBV4-2 to TRBJ2-1; D call uncertain. Trimming stripped 0 bases from V and 1 base from J, with 13 bases between. This CDR3 comprises 17 residues. Per the germline V gene, CDR1 is LGHNA and CDR2 is YNFKEQ. The DNA of the CDR3 is TGTGCCAGCAGCCAAGATATCGTCGGTTATTCCTACAATGAGCAGTTCTTC. Translating gives CASSQDIVGYSYNEQFF.

The V and J genes are TRBV14 and TRBJ2-1, with D perhaps given as TRBD1 or TRBD2 (5 bases each). The closer fit of TRBJ2-7 to the DNA end suggests the J call may be wrong. Germline V gene lookup returns CDR1 SGHDN and CDR2 FVKESK. The CDR3 contains 18 residues. CDR3 DNA sequence: TGTGCCAGCAGCCAAGTGGGACCGGGGAGTCAGAGCTCCTACGAGCAGTACTTC. Protein product: CASSQVGPGSQSSYEQYF.

The chain carries TRBV5-1 and TRBJ1-3; tentative D call: TRBD1 (6 bases). The germline V and J ends were trimmed by 0 bases and 4 bases, with 11 bases remaining between them. Germline CDR1 is SGHRS and CDR2 is YFSETQ. CDR3 length: 15 residues. The CDR3 nucleotides read TGCGCCAGCAGCTTGGCCGGGGGGCCCGGAAACACCATATATTTT. It yields the protein CASSLAGGPGNTIYF.

This clonotype was seen more than once but under ten times. The junction departs from the called germline gene at one end, perhaps through a read error. J is TRBJ1-1 and V is TRBV5-1, with 8 positions matching TRBD1. Germline V gene data show CDR1 as SGHRS and CDR2 as YFSETQ. The CDR3 extends over 12 amino acids. CDR3 nucleotides: TGCGCCAACAGCTCCGGACAGGGACGGGCTTTCTTT. Translation: CANSSGQGRAFF. Looking up the rest from reference TRBV5-1 and TRBJ1-1 gives the full variable domain: KAGVTQTPRYLIKTRGQQVTLSCSPISGHRSVSWYQQTPGQGLQFLFEYFSETQRNKGNFPGRFSGRQFSNSRSEMNVSTLELGDSALYLCANSSGQGRAFFGQGTRLTVV.

The gene calls are TRBV28 and TRBJ2-7; D may be TRBD1 (5 bases). V dropped 8 bases and J dropped 5 bases, with 16 bases sitting between them. The CDR3 totals 13 residues. Germline assignment: CDR1 MDHEN and CDR2 SYDVKM. The CDR3 DNA is TGTGCCAGCCTCCGACAGTATCCCCACGAGCAGTACTTC. It encodes CASLRQYPHEQYF.

This clonotype was seen a few times. The genes are TRBV5-1 and TRBJ2-5, with 9 bases matching TRBD2. Trimming at V came to 0 bases and at J to 1 base, leaving 7 bases not matched to a gene. There are 17 residues in the CDR3. The V gene's germline CDR1 is SGHRS and CDR2 YFSETQ. CDR3 bases: TGCGCCAGCAGCTTGGCCGCGGCTAGCGGGGCCCAAGAGACCCAGTACTTC. Translation gives CASSLAAASGAQETQYF. Looking up the rest from reference TRBV5-1 and TRBJ2-5 gives the full variable domain: KAGVTQTPRYLIKTRGQQVTLSCSPISGHRSVSWYQQTPGQGLQFLFEYFSETQRNKGNFPGRFSGRQFSNSRSEMNVSTLELGDSALYLCASSLAAASGAQETQYFGPGTRLLVL.

A few counts support this clonotype. This sequence joins TRBV29-1 and TRBJ2-2; 7 bases agree with TRBD1. The V segment lost 8 bases and the J segment 3 bases; nucleotides outside the gene matches: 9. Germline lookup yields CDR1 SQVTM and CDR2 ANQGSEA. This CDR3 is built from 14 residues. The DNA of the CDR3 is TGCAGCACCGGAGGACAGGAAGACACCGGGGAGCTGTTTTTT. This encodes CSTGGQEDTGELFF.

The chain has TRBV29-1 and TRBJ2-7, with D hard to call. CDR3 size: 15 residues. V lost 5 bases to trimming and J lost 3 bases, with 20 bases between them. CDR1 and CDR2 from the germline V gene are SQVTM and ANQGSEA. DNA for the CDR3: TGCAGCGTTACTCCGCAAGGTGCTACCTACTACGAGCAGTACTTC. Its translation: CSVTPQGATYYEQYF.

The V and J genes are TRBV29-1 and TRBJ2-5; 7 nucleotides agree with TRBD1. V lost 7 bases, J lost 5 bases, and 7 bases stayed unmatched. Germline assignment: CDR1 SQVTM and CDR2 ANQGSEA. The CDR3 has 12 residues. The CDR3 sequence: CSALTGSETQYF. The CDR3 DNA is TGCAGCGCTCTGACAGGGTCGGAGACCCAGTACTTC.

The J gene is TRBJ1-2, the V gene TRBV20-1, with 9 bases that match TRBD1. Germline CDR1 DFQATT, CDR2 SNEGSKA (reference sequence). CDR3 length: 14 residues. Trimming took 0 bases from V and 8 from J; bases not matched to a gene: 7. The CDR3 DNA is TGCAGTGCTAGAGATCGGGACAGGGAGACGGGCTACACCTTC. It encodes CSARDRDRETGYTF.

This sequence joins TRBV6-5 and TRBJ2-7, with 7 nucleotides matching TRBD1. Germline CDR1 MNHEY, CDR2 SVGAGI. The CDR3 sequence is 14 residues long. V shed 1 base, J shed 3 bases, and the junction held 3 bases outside the gene matches. The CDR3 DNA is TGTGCCAGCAGTTACTTCCGACAGGGCTACGAGCAGTACTTC. Its protein product is CASSYFRQGYEQYF.

V is TRBV28 and J is TRBJ2-5; a possible D gene is TRBD1 (5 bases). CDR1 and CDR2 from the germline V gene are MDHEN and SYDVKM. V was pared by 3 bases and J by 3 bases, with 14 bases between. The CDR3 totals 15 residues. CDR3 sequence (DNA): TGTGCCAGCAGTTTCATCGAGGCAGGGAAAGAGACCCAGTACTTC. Amino acid sequence: CASSFIEAGKETQYF. Variable domain in full (rest from reference TRBV28 and TRBJ2-5): DVKVTQSSRYLVKRTGEKVFLECVQDMDHENMFWYRQDPGLGLRLIYFSYDVKMKEKGDIPEGYSVSREKKERFSLILESASTNQTSMYLCASSFIEAGKETQYFGPGTRLLVL.

As to this clonotype: One junction end does not reproduce the germline sequence, and a read error may be involved. This chain joins TRBV10-1 and TRBJ2-2, with D perhaps matching TRBD2 (7 bases). The CDR3 contains 16 residues. CDR1 and CDR2 (germline): WNHNN, SYGVQD (reference sequence). The CDR3 nucleotides are TGCGCCAACAGTAAGGATAGGGGGGGCAACACCGGGGAGCTGTTTTTT. Its protein product is CANSKDRGGNTGELFF.

The rearrangement uses TRBV7-7 and TRBJ2-5; 7 nucleotides align to TRBD1. CDR3 length: 14 amino acids. Germline V gene sequence: CDR1 SSHAT, CDR2 FNYEAQ (reference sequence). DNA of the CDR3: TGTGCTAGCCTCAGGAACAGGGGCCGGGAGACCCAGTACTTC. Translated: CASLRNRGRETQYF. The full variable domain, with the rest looked up from reference TRBV7-7 and TRBJ2-5, is GAGVSQSPRYKVTKRGQDVTLRCDPISSHATLYWYQQALGQGPEFLTYFNYEAQPDKSGLPSDRFSAERPEGSISTLTIQRTEQRDSAMYRCASLRNRGRETQYFGPGTRLLVL.

This clonotype has ten or more counts. The CDR3 DNA reads as TGTGCCAGCAGCCGTTCGGGGACCCAAGAGACCCAGTACTTC. It specifies CASSRSGTQETQYF. This chain links TRBV7-6 with TRBJ2-5; D is perhaps TRBD1 or TRBD2 (5 bases each). From germline, CDR1 is SGHVS and CDR2 FNYEAQ. The length of the CDR3 is 14 residues. V lost 5 bases, J lost 1 base, and 11 bases lay in between.